The rows below give T cell receptor beta chains drawn from one sample of a study of beta chain features in type 1 diabetes. Generated by immunoSEQ multiplex PCR, the TCRdb table keeps only in-frame clones and is missing some. The data show 130,000 to 150,000 clones, approximately 13% seen once. Input material: central memory CD4+ T cells from blood. These receptors all come from a young man with type 1 diabetes. Each CDR3 is given with its conserved first and last residue. Fields, in order: CDR3 DNA, CDR3 protein, J gene, clone size, CDR3 length, D gene, V gene. D genes are given only for firm matches. The size of a clone is reported for some rows only, either as once, few or many, or as a class for expanded clones.

cdr3_nt: TGCGCCAGCAGCGAACAGCTTATCTCAGATACGCAGTATTTT; cdr3_aa: CASSEQLISDTQYF; j_call: TRBJ2-3; clone_size: few; cdr3_length: 14; d_call: -; v_call: TRBV5-1
cdr3_nt: TGTGCCAGTGGGGGGTCCTGGGAGACCCAGTACTTC; cdr3_aa: CASGGSWETQYF; j_call: TRBJ2-5; clone_size: -; cdr3_length: 12; d_call: -; v_call: TRBV19
cdr3_nt: TGTGCCAGCAATTCGGGATCCAACCTCAGGAATACGCAGTATTTT; cdr3_aa: CASNSGSNLRNTQYF; j_call: TRBJ2-3; clone_size: few; cdr3_length: 15; d_call: -; v_call: TRBV6-5
cdr3_nt: TGTGCCAGCAGCCCTGGACTAGGGGATACGCAGTATTTT; cdr3_aa: CASSPGLGDTQYF; j_call: TRBJ2-3; clone_size: -; cdr3_length: 13; d_call: TRBD2; v_call: TRBV11-2
cdr3_nt: TGTGCCAGCAGCGCTCAAGCCCAAGCTAACTATGGCTACACCTTC; cdr3_aa: CASSAQAQANYGYTF; j_call: TRBJ1-2; clone_size: few; cdr3_length: 15; d_call: -; v_call: TRBV9
cdr3_nt: TGTGCCTGGAGTGTAAACAGACCTTACGAGCAGTACTTC; cdr3_aa: CAWSVNRPYEQYF; j_call: TRBJ2-7; clone_size: -; cdr3_length: 13; d_call: -; v_call: TRBV30
cdr3_nt: TGTGCCTGGACCTGGCGGGCGCTCGGGGGCTACACCTTC; cdr3_aa: CAWTWRALGGYTF; j_call: TRBJ1-2; clone_size: -; cdr3_length: 13; d_call: -; v_call: TRBV30
cdr3_nt: TGTGCCAGCAGTCAATCTCTTAGAACTGAAGCTTTCTTT; cdr3_aa: CASSQSLRTEAFF; j_call: TRBJ1-1; clone_size: few; cdr3_length: 13; d_call: -; v_call: TRBV7-2
cdr3_nt: TGTGCCAGCAGTTACTCAGGGCCAGGATCCTACAATGAGCAGTTCTTC; cdr3_aa: CASSYSGPGSYNEQFF; j_call: TRBJ2-1; clone_size: -; cdr3_length: 16; d_call: -; v_call: TRBV6-5
cdr3_nt: TGTGCCAGCAGACGTCAGGGGACGGACCTCTATGGCTACACCTTC; cdr3_aa: CASRRQGTDLYGYTF; j_call: TRBJ1-2; clone_size: -; cdr3_length: 15; d_call: -; v_call: TRBV27
cdr3_nt: TGTGCCAGCAGTTTTTCGGGACAAGTGGCCTACGAGCAGTACTTC; cdr3_aa: CASSFSGQVAYEQYF; j_call: TRBJ2-7; clone_size: -; cdr3_length: 15; d_call: -; v_call: TRBV27
cdr3_nt: TGTGCCAGCAGTTACGAGACTAAGAATTCACCCCTCCACTTT; cdr3_aa: CASSYETKNSPLHF; j_call: TRBJ1-6; clone_size: few; cdr3_length: 14; d_call: -; v_call: TRBV6-6
cdr3_nt: TGTTCCTGGAGTGTGTGGGCTGAGGGGGCTTTCTTT; cdr3_aa: CSWSVWAEGAFF; j_call: TRBJ1-1; clone_size: -; cdr3_length: 12; d_call: -; v_call: TRBV30
cdr3_nt: TGTGCCAGCAGTTACTCTCGTGGGGGCTATAATTCACCCCTCCACTTT; cdr3_aa: CASSYSRGGYNSPLHF; j_call: TRBJ1-6; clone_size: -; cdr3_length: 16; d_call: -; v_call: TRBV6-5
cdr3_nt: TGTGCCAGCAGCCCTCGGACATGGGAAAAACTGTTTTTT; cdr3_aa: CASSPRTWEKLFF; j_call: TRBJ1-4; clone_size: few; cdr3_length: 13; d_call: -; v_call: TRBV14
cdr3_nt: TGTGCCAGCAGTGACTTACCGGGACGGCAAGAGACCCAGTACTTC; cdr3_aa: CASSDLPGRQETQYF; j_call: TRBJ2-5; clone_size: -; cdr3_length: 15; d_call: -; v_call: TRBV25-1
cdr3_nt: TGTGCCAGCAGCCGGGGGGCTCGGAACACCGGGGAGCTGTTTTTT; cdr3_aa: CASSRGARNTGELFF; j_call: TRBJ2-2; clone_size: -; cdr3_length: 15; d_call: -; v_call: TRBV7-6